This T cell receptor (beta chain) was found in a study of shared clonotypes between healthy human individuals. Study findings and constraints: The study's rarefaction showed incomplete sorted-subset sequencing despite large depth.

Naive-designated CD8 cells lacked CD45RO, were positively enriched for CCR7, and omitted terminally differentiated effector memory CD45RA+ cells. Trimming pared 11 bases from V and 5 bases from J, leaving 16 bases between. Germline CDR1 MNHEY, CDR2 SMNVEV (reference sequence). The CDR3 extends over 12 amino acids. Comments on this clone: No antigen is known for it.

TCRdb keeps only in-frame clones here, not all; method: immunoSEQ multiplex PCR. This sample has roughly 570,000 clones; nearly 98% occur once, and the top ten carry roughly 0.29%. The source is a man in his thirties or forties in good health. The chain carries TRBV27 and TRBJ2-7; tentatively, D is TRBD2 (7 bases). The sequenced sample was naive CD8+ T cells sorted from blood. CDR3 coding DNA: TGTGCCTCATGGGGGGGCGCCCACGAGCAGTACTTC. The encoded protein is CASWGGAHEQYF.